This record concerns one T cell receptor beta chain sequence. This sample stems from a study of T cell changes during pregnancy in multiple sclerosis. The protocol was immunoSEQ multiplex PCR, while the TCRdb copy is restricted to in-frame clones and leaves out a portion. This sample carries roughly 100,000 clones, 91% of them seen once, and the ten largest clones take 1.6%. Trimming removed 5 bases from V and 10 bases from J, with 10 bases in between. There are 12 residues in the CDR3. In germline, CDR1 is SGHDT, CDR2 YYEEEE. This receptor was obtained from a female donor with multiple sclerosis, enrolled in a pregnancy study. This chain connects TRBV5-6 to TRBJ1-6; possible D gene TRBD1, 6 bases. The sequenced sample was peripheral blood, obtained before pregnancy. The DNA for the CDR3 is TGTGCCAGCAGGACAGGAGCCTCACCCCTCCACTTT. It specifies CASRTGASPLHF.